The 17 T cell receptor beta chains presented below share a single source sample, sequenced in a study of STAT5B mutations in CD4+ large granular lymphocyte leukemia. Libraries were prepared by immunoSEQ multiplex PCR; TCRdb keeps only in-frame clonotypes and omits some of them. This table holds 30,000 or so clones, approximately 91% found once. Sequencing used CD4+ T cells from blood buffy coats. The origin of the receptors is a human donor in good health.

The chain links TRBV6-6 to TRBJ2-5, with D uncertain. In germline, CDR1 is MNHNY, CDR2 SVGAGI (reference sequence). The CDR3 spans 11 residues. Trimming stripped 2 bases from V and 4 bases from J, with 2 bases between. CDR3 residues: CASSYGETQYF. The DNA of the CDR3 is TGTGCCAGCAGTTACGGAGAGACCCAGTACTTC.

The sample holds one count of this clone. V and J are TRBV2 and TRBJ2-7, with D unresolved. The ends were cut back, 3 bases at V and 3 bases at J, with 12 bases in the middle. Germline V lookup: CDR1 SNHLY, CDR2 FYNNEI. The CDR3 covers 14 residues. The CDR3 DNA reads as TGTGCCAGCAGTGAGAGTGGACCGAACTACGAGCAGTACTTC. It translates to CASSESGPNYEQYF.

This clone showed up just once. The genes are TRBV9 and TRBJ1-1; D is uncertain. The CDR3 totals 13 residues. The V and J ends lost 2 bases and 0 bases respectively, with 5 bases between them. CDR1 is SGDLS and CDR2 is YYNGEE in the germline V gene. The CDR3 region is CASSVDLNTEAFF. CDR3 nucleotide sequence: TGTGCCAGCAGCGTTGACCTGAACACTGAAGCTTTCTTT.

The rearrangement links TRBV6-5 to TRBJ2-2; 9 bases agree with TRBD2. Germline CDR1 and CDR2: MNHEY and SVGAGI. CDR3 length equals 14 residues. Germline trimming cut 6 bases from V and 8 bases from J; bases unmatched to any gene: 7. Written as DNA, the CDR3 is TGTGCCAGCAGCTTACTAGCGGGTGGGGGGGAGCTGTTTTTT. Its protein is CASSLLAGGGELFF.

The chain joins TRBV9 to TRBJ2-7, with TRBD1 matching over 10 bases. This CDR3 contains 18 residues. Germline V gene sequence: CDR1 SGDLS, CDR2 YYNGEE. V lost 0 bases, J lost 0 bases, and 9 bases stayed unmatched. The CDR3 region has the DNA TGTGCCAGCAGCGTAGGGGACAGGGGTCACCGAAGCTCCTACGAGCAGTACTTC. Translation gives CASSVGDRGHRSSYEQYF.

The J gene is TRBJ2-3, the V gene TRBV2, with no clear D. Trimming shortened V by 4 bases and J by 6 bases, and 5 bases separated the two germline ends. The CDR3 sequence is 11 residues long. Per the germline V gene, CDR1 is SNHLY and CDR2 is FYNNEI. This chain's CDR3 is CASSARDTQYF. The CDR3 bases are TGTGCCAGCAGTGCTCGGGATACGCAGTATTTT.

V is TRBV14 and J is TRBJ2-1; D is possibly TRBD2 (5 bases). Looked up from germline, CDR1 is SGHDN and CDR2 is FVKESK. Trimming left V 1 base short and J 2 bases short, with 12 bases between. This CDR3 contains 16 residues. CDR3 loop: CASSQVWAGPYNEQFF. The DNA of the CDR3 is TGTGCCAGCAGCCAAGTTTGGGCGGGTCCCTACAATGAGCAGTTCTTC.

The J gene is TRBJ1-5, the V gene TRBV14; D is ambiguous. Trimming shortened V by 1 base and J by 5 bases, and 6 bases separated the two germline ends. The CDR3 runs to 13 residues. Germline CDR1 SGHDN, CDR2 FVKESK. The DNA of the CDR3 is TGTGCCAGCAGCCAAGTCCACGATCAGCCCCAGCATTTT. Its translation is CASSQVHDQPQHF.

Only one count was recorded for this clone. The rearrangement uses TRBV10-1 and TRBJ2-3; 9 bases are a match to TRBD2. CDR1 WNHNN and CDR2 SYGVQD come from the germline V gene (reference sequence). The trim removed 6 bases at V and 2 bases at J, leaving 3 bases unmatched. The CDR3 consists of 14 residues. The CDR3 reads CASSLAGTTDTQYF. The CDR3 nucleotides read TGCGCCAGCAGCCTAGCGGGGACCACAGATACGCAGTATTTT.

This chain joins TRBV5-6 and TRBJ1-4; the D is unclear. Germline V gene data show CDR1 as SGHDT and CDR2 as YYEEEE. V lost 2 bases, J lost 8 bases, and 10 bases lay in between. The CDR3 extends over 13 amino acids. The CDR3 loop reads CASSFSRGEKLFF. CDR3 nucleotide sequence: TGTGCCAGCAGCTTTTCCAGAGGGGAAAAACTGTTTTTT.

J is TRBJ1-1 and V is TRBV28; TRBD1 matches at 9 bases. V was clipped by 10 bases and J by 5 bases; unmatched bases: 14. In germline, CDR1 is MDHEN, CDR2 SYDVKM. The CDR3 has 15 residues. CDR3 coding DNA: TGTGCCACCCGAACCAGGACAGGGGTGAGGACTGAAGCTTTCTTT. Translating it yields CATRTRTGVRTEAFF.

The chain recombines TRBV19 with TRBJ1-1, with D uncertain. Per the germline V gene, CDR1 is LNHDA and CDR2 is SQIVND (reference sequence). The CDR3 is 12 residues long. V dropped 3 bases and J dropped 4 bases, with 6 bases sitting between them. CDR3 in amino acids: CASSITATEAFF. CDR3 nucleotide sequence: TGTGCCAGTAGTATTACGGCCACTGAAGCTTTCTTT.

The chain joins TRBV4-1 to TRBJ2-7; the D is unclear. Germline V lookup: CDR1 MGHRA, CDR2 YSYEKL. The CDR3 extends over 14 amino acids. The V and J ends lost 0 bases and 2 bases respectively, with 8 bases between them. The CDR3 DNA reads TGCGCCAGCAGCCAAGATCTTTACCCCTACGAGCAGTACTTC. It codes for CASSQDLYPYEQYF.

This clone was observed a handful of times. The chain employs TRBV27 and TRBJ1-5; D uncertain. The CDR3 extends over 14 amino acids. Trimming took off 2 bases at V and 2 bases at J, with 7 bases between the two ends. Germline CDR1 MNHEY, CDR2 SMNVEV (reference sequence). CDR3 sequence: CASSLRQGNQPQHF. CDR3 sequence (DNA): TGTGCCAGCAGTTTAAGGCAGGGCAATCAGCCCCAGCATTTT.

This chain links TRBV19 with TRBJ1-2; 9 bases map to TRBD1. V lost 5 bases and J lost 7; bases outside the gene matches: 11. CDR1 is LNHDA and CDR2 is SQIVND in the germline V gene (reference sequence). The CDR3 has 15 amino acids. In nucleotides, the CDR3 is TGTGCCAGTAGTGCCGCCCTGGACAGGGGCTTTGGCTACACCTTC. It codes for CASSAALDRGFGYTF.

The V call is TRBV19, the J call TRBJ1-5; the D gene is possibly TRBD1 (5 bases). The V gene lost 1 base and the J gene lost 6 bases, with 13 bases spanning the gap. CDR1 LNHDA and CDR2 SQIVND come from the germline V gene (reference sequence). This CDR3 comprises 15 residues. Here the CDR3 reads CASSIGGANGQPQHF. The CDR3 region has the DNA TGTGCCAGTAGTATAGGCGGGGCGAATGGTCAGCCCCAGCATTTT.

The CDR3: CASRGTSSGNEQFF. CDR3 nucleotides: TGTGCCAGCAGGGGGACTAGCTCTGGCAATGAGCAGTTCTTC. The chain couples TRBV5-4 to TRBJ2-1, with 9 bases that match TRBD2. The CDR3 runs 14 residues. CDR1 SGHNT and CDR2 YYREEE come from the germline V gene (reference sequence). V gave up 5 bases and J gave up 6 bases; unmatched junction bases: 6.